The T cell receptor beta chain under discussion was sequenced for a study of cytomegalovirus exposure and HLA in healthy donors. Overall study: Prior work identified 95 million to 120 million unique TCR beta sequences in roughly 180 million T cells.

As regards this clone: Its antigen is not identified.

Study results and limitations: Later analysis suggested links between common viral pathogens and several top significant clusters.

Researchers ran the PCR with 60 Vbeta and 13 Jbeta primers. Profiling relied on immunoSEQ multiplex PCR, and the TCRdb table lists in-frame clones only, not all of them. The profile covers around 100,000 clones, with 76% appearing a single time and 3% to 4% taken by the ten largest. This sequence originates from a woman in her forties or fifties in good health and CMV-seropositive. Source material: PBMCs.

The CDR3 region has the DNA TGTGCCAGCAGCCCCGGGACTAGTTATTACGAGCAGTACTTC. Protein sequence: CASSPGTSYYEQYF. This chain joins TRBV7-9 and TRBJ2-7; TRBD2 matches at 8 bases. V lost 5 bases and J lost 4; bases outside the gene matches: 7. CDR1 and CDR2 from the germline V gene are SEHNR and FQNEAQ (reference sequence). The CDR3 extends over 14 amino acids. Full variable domain (outside the CDR3, taken from reference TRBV7-9 and TRBJ2-7): DTGVSQNPRHKITKRGQNVTFRCDPISEHNRLYWYRQTLGQGPEFLTYFQNEAQLEKSRLLSDRFSAERPKGSFSTLEIQRTEQGDSAMYLCASSPGTSYYEQYFGPGTRLTVT.